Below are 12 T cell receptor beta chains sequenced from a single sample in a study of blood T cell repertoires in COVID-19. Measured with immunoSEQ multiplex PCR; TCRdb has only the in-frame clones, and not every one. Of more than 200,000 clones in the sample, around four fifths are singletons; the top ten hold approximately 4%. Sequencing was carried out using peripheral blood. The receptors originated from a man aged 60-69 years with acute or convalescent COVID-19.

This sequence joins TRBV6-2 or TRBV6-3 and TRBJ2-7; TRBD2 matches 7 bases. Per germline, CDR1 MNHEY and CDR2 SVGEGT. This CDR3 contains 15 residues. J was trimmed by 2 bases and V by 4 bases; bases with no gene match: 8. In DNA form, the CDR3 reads TGTGCCAGCAGTTTACTCGGGGGAGGGCCCTACGAGCAGTACTTC. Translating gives CASSLLGGGPYEQYF.

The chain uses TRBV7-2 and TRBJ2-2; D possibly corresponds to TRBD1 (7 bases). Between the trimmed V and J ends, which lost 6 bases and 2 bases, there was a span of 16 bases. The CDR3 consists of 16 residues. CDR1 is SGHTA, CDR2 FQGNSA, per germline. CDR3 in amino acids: CASRRRGQRNTGELFF. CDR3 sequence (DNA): TGTGCCAGCAGACGGCGGGGACAGCGAAACACCGGGGAGCTGTTTTTT.

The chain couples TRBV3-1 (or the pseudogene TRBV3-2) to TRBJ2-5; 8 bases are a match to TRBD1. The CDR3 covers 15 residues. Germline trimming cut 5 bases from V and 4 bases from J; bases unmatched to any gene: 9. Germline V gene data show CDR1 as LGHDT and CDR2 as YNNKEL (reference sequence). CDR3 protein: CASSVGQGEGETQYF. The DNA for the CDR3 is TGTGCCAGCAGCGTCGGACAGGGAGAGGGAGAGACCCAGTACTTC.

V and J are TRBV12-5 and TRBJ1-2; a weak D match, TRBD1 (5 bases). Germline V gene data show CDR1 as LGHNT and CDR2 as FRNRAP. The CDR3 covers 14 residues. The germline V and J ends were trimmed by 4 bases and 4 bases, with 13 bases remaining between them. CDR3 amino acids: CASGSPDSLYGYTF. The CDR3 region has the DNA TGTGCTAGTGGTTCGCCCGACAGCCTCTATGGCTACACCTTC.

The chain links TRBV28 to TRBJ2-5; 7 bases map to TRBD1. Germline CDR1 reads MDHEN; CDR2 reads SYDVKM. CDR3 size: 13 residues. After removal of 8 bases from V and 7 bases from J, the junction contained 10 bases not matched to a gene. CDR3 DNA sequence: TGTGCCAGCTTAGGACAGGCTCACCGGACCCAGTACTTC. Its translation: CASLGQAHRTQYF.

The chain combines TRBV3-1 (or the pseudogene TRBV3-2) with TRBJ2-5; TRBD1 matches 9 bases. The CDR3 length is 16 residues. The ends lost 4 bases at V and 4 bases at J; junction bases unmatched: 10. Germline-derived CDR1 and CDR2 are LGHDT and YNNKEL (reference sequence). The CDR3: CASSPSLEGQGETQYF. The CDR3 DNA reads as TGTGCCAGCAGCCCTTCCCTGGAGGGACAGGGAGAGACCCAGTACTTC.

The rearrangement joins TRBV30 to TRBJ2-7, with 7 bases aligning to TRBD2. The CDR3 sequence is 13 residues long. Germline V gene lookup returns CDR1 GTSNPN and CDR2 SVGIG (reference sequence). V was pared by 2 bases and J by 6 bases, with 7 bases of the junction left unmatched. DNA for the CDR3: TGTGCCTGGAGTACCCCCGGCGGGGGCGAGCAGTACTTC. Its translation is CAWSTPGGGEQYF.

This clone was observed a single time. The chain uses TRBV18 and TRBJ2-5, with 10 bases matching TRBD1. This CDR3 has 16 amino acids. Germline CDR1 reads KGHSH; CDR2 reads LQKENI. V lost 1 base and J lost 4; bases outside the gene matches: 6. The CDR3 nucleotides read TGTGCCAGCTCACCACTGACAGGGGGCCTGGTAGAGACCCAGTACTTC. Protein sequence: CASSPLTGGLVETQYF.

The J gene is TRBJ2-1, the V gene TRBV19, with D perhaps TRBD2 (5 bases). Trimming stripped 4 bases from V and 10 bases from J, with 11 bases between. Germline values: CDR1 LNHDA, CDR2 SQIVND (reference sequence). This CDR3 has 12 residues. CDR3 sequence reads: CASSNFQREQFF. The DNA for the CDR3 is TGTGCCAGTAGTAATTTCCAGCGGGAGCAGTTCTTC.

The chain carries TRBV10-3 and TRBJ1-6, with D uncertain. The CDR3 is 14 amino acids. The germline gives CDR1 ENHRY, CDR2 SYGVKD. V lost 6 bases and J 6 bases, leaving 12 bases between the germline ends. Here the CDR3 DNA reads TGTGCCATCAGCATCGACAATAGTAATTCACCCCTCCACTTT. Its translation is CAISIDNSNSPLHF.

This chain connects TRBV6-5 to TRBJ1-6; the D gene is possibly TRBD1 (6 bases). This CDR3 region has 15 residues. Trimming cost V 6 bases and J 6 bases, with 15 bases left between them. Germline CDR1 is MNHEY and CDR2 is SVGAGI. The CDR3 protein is CASRQTDSSNSPLHF. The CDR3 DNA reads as TGTGCCAGCAGACAGACGGACAGTAGTAATTCACCCCTCCACTTT.

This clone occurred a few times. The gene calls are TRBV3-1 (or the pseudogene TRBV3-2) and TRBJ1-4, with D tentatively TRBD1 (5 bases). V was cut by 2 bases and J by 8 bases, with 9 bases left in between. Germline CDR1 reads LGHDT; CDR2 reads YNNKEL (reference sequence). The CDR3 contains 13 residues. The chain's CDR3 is CASSQRGGEKLFF. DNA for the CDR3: TGTGCCAGCAGCCAAAGGGGAGGAGAAAAACTGTTTTTT.